This entry features one T cell receptor beta chain sequence. Its specificity is unknown. This CDR3 region has 14 residues. V was clipped by 3 bases and J by 5 bases, with 14 bases between them. CDR1 and CDR2 from the germline V gene are SGDLS and YYNGEE. The sample originates from a study of T cell responses to AZD1222 COVID-19 vaccine. Study conclusions and caveats: Dominant CD4 TCR responses targeted spike regions 160-218 and 743-854. Females made up more of the donors, who were largely white British, and clonal diversity may have come out too low.

TCRdb's copy holds only in-frame clones and misses some; the assay was immunoSEQ multiplex PCR. Of 160,000 or so clones listed, 91% were seen once; the top ten hold around 1.8%. This chain uses TRBV9 with TRBJ1-2, with D tentatively TRBD1 (5 bases). This specimen was peripheral blood, taken on day 0 of AZD1222 vaccination. The clonotype originates from an adult in good health. CDR3 region: CASSGIGGTYGYTF. As DNA, the CDR3 is TGTGCCAGCAGCGGGATCGGTGGGACTTATGGCTACACCTTC.